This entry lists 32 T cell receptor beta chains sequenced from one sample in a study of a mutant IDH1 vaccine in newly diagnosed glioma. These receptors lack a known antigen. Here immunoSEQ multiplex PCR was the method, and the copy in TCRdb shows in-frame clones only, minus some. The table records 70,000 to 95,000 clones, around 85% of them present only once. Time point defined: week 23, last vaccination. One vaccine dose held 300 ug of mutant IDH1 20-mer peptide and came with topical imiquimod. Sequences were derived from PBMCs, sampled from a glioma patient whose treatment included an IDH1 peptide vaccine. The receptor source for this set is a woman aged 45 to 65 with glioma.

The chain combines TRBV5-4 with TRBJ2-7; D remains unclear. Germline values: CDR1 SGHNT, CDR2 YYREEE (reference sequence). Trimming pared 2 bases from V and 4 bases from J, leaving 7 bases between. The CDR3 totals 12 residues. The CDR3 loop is CASSFGGYEQYF. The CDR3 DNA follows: TGTGCCAGCAGCTTCGGCGGTTACGAGCAGTACTTC.

The CDR3, as DNA: TGTGCCAGCAGCGTAACAGGATATGGCTACACCTTC. Its protein is CASSVTGYGYTF. This chain uses TRBV7-9 with TRBJ1-2; D perhaps matches TRBD1 (5 bases). The CDR3 length is 12 residues. The germline CDR1 and CDR2 sequences are SEHNR and FQNEAQ (reference sequence). The V gene lost 5 bases and the J gene lost 5 bases, with 9 bases spanning the gap.

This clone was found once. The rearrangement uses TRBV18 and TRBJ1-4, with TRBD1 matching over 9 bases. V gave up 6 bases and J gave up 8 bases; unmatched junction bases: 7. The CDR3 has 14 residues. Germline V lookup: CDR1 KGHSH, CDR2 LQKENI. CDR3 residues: CASSLRDRDEKLFF. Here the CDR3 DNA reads TGTGCCAGCTCTCTCCGGGACAGGGACGAAAAACTGTTTTTT.

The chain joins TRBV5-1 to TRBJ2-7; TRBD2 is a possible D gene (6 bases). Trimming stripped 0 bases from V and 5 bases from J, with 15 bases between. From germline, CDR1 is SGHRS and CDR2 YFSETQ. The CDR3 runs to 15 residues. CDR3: CASSLGPGETHEQYF. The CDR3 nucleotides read TGCGCCAGCAGCTTGGGACCGGGAGAAACCCACGAGCAGTACTTC.

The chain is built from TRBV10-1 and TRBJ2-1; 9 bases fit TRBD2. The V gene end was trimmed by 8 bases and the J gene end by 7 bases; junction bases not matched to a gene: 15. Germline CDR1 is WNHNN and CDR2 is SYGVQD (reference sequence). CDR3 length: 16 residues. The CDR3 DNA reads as TGCGCCAGCGGGCCGCAGGCGGGAGGGCCAGTAAATGAGCAGTTCTTC. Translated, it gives CASGPQAGGPVNEQFF.

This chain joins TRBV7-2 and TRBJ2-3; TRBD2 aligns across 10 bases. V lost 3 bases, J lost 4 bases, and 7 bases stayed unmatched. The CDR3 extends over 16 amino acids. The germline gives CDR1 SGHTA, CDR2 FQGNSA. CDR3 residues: CASSLQAGGAADTQYF. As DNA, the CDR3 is TGTGCCAGCAGCTTGCAAGCGGGAGGGGCGGCAGATACGCAGTATTTT.

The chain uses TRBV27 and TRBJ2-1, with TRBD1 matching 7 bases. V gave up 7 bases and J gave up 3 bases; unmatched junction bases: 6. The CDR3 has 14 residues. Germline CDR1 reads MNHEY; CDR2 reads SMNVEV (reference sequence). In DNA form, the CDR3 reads TGTGCCAGCACCAAGGGGGCCCTCTACAATGAGCAGTTCTTC. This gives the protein CASTKGALYNEQFF.

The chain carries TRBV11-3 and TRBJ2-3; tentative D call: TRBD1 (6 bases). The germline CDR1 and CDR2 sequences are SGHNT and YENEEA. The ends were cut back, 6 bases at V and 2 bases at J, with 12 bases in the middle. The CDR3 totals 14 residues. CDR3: CASRAGQPTDTQYF. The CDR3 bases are TGTGCCAGCAGGGCCGGACAGCCCACAGATACGCAGTATTTT.

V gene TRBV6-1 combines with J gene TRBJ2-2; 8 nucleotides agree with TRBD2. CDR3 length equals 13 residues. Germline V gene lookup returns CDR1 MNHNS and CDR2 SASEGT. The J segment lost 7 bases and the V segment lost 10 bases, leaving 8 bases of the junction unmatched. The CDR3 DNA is TGTGCCACAGAGCGGGAGTTTAGCGGGGAGCTGTTTTTT. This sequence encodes CATEREFSGELFF.

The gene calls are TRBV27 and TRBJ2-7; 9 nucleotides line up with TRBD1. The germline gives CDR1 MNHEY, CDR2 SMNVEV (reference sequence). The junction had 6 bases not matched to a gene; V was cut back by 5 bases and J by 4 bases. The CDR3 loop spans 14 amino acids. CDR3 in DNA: TGTGCCAGCAGTCTCGGGACAGGGCGATACGAGCAGTACTTC. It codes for CASSLGTGRYEQYF.

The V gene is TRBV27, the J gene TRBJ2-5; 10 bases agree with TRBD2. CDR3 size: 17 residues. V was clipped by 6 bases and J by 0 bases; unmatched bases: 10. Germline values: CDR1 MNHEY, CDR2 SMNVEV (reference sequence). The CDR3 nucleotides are TGTGCCAGCAGCCTATTAGGGACTAGCGTGTACCAAGAGACCCAGTACTTC. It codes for CASSLLGTSVYQETQYF.

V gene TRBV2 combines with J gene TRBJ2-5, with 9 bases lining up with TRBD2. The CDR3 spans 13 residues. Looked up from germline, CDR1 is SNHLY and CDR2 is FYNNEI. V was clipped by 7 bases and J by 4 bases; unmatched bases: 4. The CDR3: CASTRGLAETQYF. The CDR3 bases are TGTGCCAGCACGAGGGGACTAGCAGAGACCCAGTACTTC.

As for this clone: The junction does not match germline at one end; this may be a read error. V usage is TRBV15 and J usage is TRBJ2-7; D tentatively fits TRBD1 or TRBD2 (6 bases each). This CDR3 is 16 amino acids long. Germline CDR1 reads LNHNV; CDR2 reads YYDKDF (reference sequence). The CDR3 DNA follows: TGTGCCACCAGAAGAGTGGAGGAGGGGGACCGATCGGTGCAGTACTTC. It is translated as CATRRVEEGDRSVQYF.

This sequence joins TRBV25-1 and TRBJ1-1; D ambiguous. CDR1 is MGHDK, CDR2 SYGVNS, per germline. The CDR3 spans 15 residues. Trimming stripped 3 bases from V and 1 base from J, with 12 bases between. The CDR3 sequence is CASSEKYQPNTEAFF. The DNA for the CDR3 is TGTGCCAGCAGTGAGAAGTATCAGCCGAACACTGAAGCTTTCTTT.

The CDR3 loop reads CASSLRASGRTNTGELFF. In DNA form, the CDR3 reads TGCGCCAGCAGCTTGCGGGCTAGCGGGAGGACCAACACCGGGGAGCTGTTTTTT. This chain uses TRBV5-1 with TRBJ2-2, with 11 nucleotides matching TRBD2. V trimming: 1 base; J trimming: 2 bases; junction bases outside the gene matches: 7. The CDR3 runs to 18 residues. Per germline, CDR1 SGHRS and CDR2 YFSETQ.

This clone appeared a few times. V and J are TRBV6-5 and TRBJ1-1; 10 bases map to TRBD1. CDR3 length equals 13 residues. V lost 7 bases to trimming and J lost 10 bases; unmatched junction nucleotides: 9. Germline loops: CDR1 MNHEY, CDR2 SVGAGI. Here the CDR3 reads CASNPRQGAGAFF. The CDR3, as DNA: TGTGCCAGCAATCCTAGACAGGGGGCCGGAGCTTTCTTT.

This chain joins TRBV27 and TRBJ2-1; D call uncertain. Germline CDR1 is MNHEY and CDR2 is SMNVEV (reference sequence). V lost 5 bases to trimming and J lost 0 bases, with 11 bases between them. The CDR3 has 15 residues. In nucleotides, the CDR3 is TGTGCCAGCAGTCTAGGACGGAGCTCCTACAATGAGCAGTTCTTC. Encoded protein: CASSLGRSSYNEQFF.

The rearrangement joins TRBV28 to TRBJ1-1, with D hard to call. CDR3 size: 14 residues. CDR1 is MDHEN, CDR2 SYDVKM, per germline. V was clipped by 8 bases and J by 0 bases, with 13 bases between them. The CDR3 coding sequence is TGTGCCAGCGGTGGGCTTAGGGTGAACACTGAAGCTTTCTTT. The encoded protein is CASGGLRVNTEAFF.

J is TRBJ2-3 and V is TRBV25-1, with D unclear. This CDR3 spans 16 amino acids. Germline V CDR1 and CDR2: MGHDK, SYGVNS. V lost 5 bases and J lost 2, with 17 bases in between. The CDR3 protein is CASSRPPRGHTDTQYF. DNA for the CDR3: TGTGCCAGCAGTCGTCCCCCCCGCGGTCACACAGATACGCAGTATTTT.

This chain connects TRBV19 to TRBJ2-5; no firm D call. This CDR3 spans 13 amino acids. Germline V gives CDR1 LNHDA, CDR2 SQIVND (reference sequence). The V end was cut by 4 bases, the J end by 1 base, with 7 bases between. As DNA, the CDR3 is TGTGCCAGTAGTAAAGCCTTCCAAGAGACCCAGTACTTC. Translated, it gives CASSKAFQETQYF.

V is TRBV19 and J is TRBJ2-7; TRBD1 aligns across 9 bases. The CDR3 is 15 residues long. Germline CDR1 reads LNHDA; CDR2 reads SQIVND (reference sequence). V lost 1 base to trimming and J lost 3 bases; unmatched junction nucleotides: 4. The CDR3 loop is CASSIVSGQGYEQYF. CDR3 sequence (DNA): TGTGCCAGTAGTATAGTCTCGGGACAGGGCTACGAGCAGTACTTC. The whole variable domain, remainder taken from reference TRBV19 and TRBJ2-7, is DGGITQSPKYLFRKEGQNVTLSCEQNLNHDAMYWYRQDPGQGLRLIYYSQIVNDFQKGDIAEGYSVSREKKESFPLTVTSAQKNPTAFYLCASSIVSGQGYEQYFGPGTRLTVT.

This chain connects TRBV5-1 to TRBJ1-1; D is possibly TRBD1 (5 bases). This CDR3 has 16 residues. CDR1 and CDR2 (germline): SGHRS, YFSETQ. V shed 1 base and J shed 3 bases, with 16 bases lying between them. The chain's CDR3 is CASSLRDPLMDTEAFF. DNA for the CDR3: TGCGCCAGCAGCTTGAGGGACCCCCTGATGGACACTGAAGCTTTCTTT.

This chain's CDR3 is CASSLGAAGQYF. CDR3 coding DNA: TGTGCCAGCAGCTTGGGGGCGGCCGGGCAGTACTTC. The V and J genes are TRBV5-5 and TRBJ2-7; D remains ambiguous. This CDR3 has 12 residues. Germline CDR1 reads SGHKS; CDR2 reads YYEKEE (reference sequence). V lost 0 bases and J 9 bases, leaving 10 bases between the germline ends.

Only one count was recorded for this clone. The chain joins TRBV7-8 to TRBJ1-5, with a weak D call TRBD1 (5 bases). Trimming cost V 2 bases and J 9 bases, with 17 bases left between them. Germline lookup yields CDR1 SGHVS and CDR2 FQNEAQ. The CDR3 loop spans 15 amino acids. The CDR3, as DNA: TGTGCCAGCAGCTTACCCTCAGGGATGTCAGGGCCCCAGCATTTT. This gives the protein CASSLPSGMSGPQHF.

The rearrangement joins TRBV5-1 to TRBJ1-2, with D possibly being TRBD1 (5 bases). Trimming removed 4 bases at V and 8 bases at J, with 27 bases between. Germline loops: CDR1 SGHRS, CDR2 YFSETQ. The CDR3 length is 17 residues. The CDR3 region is CASSPNKAAGNLLGYTF. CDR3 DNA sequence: TGCGCCAGCAGCCCCAATAAAGCCGCAGGGAACCTTCTCGGCTACACCTTC. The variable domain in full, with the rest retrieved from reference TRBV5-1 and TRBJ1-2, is KAGVTQTPRYLIKTRGQQVTLSCSPISGHRSVSWYQQTPGQGLQFLFEYFSETQRNKGNFPGRFSGRQFSNSRSEMNVSTLELGDSALYLCASSPNKAAGNLLGYTFGSGTRLTVV.

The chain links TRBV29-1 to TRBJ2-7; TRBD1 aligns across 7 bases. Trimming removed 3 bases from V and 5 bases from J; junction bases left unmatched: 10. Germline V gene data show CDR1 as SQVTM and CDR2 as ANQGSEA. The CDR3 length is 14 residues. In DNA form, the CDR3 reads TGCAGCGTTGACCCCACAGGGGTGGGAAACGAGCAGTACTTC. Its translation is CSVDPTGVGNEQYF.

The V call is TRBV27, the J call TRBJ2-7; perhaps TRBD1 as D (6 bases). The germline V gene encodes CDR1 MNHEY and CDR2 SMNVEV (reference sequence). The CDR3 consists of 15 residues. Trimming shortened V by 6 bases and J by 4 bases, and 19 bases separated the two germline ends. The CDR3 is CASSRWGLALYEQYF. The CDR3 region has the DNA TGTGCCAGCAGCCGCTGGGGGCTAGCCCTTTACGAGCAGTACTTC.

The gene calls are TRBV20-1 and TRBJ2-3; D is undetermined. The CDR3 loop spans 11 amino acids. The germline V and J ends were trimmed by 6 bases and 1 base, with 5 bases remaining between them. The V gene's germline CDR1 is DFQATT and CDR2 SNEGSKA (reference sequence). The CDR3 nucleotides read TGCAGTGCCTGGGGCACAGATACGCAGTATTTT. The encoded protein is CSAWGTDTQYF.

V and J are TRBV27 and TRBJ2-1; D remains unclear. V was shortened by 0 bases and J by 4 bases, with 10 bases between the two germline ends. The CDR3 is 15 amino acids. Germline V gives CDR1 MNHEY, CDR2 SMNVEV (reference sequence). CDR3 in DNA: TGTGCCAGCAGTTTATCAATAGATATGTACAATGAGCAGTTCTTC. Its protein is CASSLSIDMYNEQFF.

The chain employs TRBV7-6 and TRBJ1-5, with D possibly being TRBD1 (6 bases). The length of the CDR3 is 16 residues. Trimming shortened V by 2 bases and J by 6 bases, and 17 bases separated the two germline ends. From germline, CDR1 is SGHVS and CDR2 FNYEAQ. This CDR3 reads CASSLRETGFAQPQHF. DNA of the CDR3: TGTGCCAGCAGCTTAAGGGAAACAGGGTTTGCTCAGCCCCAGCATTTT. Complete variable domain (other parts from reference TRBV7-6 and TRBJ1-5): GAGVSQSPRYKVTKRGQDVALRCDPISGHVSLYWYRQALGQGPEFLTYFNYEAQQDKSGLPNDRFSAERPEGSISTLTIQRTEQRDSAMYRCASSLRETGFAQPQHFGDGTRLSIL.

CDR3 nucleotide sequence: TGCGCCAGCAGCTCGTGGACTAGCGGGTCCTACAATGAGCAGTTCTTC. It specifies CASSSWTSGSYNEQFF. This sequence joins TRBV5-1 and TRBJ2-1, with TRBD2 identical over 11 bases. Per germline, CDR1 SGHRS and CDR2 YFSETQ. The CDR3 extends over 16 amino acids. With V trimmed by 3 bases and J by 1 base, 3 bases remained unmatched.

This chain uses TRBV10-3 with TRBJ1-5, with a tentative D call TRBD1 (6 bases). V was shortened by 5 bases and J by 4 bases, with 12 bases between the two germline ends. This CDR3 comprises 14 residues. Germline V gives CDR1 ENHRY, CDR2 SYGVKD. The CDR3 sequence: CAISPGQGNQPQHF. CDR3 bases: TGTGCCATCAGTCCAGGGCAGGGGAATCAGCCCCAGCATTTT.